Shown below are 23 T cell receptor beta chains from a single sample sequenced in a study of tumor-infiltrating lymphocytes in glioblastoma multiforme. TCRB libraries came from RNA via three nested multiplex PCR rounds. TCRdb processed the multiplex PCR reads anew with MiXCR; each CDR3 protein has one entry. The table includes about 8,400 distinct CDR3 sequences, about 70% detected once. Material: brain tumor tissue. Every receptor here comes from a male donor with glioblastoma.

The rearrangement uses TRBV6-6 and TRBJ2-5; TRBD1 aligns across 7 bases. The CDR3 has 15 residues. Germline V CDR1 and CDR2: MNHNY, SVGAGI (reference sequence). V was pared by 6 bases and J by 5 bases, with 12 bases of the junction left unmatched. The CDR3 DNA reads TGTGCCAGCAGCTACAGACAGGGCGAGGGGGAGACCCAGTACTTC. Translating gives CASSYRQGEGETQYF.

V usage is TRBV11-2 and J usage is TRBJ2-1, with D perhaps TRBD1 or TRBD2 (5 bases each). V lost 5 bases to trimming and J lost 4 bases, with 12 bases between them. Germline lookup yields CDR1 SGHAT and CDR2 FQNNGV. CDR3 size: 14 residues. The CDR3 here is CASSPRGPYNEQFF. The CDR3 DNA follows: TGTGCCAGCAGCCCCCGGGGCCCATACAATGAGCAGTTCTTC. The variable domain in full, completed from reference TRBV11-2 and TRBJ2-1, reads EAGVAQSPRYKIIEKRQSVAFWCNPISGHATLYWYQQILGQGPKLLIQFQNNGVVDDSQLPKDRFSAERLKGVDSTLKIQPAKLEDSAVYLCASSPRGPYNEQFFGPGTRLTVL.

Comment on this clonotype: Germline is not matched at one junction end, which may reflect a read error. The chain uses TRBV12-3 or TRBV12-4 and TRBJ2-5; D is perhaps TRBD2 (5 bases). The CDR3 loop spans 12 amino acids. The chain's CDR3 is CASSFPRARPYF. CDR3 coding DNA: TGCGCCAGCAGTTTCCCGAGGGCGCGTCCGTACTTC.

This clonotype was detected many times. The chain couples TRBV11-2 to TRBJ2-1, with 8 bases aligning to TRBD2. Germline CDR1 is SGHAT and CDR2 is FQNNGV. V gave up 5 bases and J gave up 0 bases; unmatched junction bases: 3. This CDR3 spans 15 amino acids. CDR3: CASSPGLASYNEQFF. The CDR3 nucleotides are TGTGCCAGCAGCCCCGGACTAGCCTCCTACAATGAGCAGTTCTTC.

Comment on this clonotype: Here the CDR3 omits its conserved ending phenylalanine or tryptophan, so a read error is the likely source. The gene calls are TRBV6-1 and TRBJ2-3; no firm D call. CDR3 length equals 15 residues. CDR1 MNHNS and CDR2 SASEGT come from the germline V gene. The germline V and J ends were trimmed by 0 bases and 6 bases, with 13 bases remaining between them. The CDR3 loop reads CASSEAISLGDTQYY. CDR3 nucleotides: TGTGCCAGCAGTGAAGCGATTAGCCTTGGGGATACGCAGTATTAT.

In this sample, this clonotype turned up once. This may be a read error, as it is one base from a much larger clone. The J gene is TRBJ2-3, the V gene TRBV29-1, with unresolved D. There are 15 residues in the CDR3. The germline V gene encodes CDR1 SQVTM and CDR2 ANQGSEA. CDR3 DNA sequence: TGCAGCGTTAAAGATCCCCTTCCCTGGACAGATACGCAGTATTTT. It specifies CSVKDPLPWTDTQYF.

The CDR3 coding sequence is TGTGCCAGCAGTTTTATGGGACAGGGGGCTGATGAGCAGTTCTTC. This translates into CASSFMGQGADEQFF. The chain joins TRBV12-3 or TRBV12-4 to TRBJ2-1; 12 nucleotides line up with TRBD1. This CDR3 has 15 residues. Unmatched junction bases numbered 5, after V lost 3 bases and J lost 8 bases.

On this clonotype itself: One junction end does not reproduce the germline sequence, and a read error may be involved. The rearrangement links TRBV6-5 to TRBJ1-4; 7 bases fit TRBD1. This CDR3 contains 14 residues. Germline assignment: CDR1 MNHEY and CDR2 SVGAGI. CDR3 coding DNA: TGCGCCAGCTGGCAGGGGGGCGGGGATGAAAAACTGTTTTTT. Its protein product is CASWQGGGDEKLFF.

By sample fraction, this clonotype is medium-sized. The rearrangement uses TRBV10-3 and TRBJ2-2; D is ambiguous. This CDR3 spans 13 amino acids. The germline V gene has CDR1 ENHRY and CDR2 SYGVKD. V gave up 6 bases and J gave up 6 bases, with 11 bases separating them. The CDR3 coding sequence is TGTGCCATCAGCCAGACCAGACCCGGGGAGCTGTTTTTT. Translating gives CAISQTRPGELFF.

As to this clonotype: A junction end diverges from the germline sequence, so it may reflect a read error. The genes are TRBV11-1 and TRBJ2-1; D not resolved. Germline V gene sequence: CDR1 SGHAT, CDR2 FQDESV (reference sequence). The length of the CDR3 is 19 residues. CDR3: CASSSPGQVSKSSYNDQFF. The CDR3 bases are TGTGCCAGCAGCTCCCCCGGGCAGGTGTCTAAGTCGTCCTACAATGATCAGTTCTTC.

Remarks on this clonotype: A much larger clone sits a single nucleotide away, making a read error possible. CDR3 loop: CATSPLGGGSGANVLTF. The CDR3 nucleotides read TGTGCCACCAGCCCCCTTGGCGGGGGCTCTGGGGCCAACGTCCTGACTTTC. The chain has TRBV15 and TRBJ2-6; TRBD2 matches 7 bases. The V gene end was trimmed by 5 bases and the J gene end by 0 bases; junction bases not matched to a gene: 7. This CDR3 has 17 amino acids. From germline, CDR1 is LNHNV and CDR2 YYDKDF (reference sequence).

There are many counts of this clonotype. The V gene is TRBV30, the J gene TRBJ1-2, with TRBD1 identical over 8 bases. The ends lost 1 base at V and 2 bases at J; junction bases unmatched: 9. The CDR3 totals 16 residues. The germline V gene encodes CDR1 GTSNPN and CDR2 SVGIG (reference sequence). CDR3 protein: CAWSASRDRHNYGYTF. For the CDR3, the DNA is TGTGCCTGGAGTGCCTCCCGGGACAGGCACAACTATGGCTACACCTTC. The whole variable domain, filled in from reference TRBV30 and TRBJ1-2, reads SQTIHQWPATLVQPVGSPLSLECTVEGTSNPNLYWYRQAAGRGLQLLFYSVGIGQISSEVPQNLSASRPQDRQFILSSKKLLLSDSGFYLCAWSASRDRHNYGYTFGSGTRLTVV.

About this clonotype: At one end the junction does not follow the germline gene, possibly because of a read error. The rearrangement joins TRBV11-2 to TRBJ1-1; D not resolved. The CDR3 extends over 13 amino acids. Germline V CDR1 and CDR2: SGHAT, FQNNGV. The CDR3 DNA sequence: TGTGCCAACAGCTTGGTGGGGTCGGCTGAAGCTTTCTTT. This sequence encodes CANSLVGSAEAFF.

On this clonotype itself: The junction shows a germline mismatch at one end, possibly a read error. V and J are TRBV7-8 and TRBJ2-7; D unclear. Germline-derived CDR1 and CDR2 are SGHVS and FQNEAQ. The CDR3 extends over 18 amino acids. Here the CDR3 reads CASSLGYKATVSSYGQYF. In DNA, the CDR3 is TGTGCCAGCAGCTTAGGGTACAAGGCAACAGTAAGCTCCTACGGGCAGTACTTT.

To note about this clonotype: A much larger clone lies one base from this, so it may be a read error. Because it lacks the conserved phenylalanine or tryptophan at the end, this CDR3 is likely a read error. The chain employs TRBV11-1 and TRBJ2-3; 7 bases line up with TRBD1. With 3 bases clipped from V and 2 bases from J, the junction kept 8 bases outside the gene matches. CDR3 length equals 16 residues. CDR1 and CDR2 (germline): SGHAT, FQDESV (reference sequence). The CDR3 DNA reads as TGTGCCAGCAGCTTTTTCGGACAGGTAGACACAGATACGCAGTATTAT. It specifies CASSFFGQVDTDTQYY.

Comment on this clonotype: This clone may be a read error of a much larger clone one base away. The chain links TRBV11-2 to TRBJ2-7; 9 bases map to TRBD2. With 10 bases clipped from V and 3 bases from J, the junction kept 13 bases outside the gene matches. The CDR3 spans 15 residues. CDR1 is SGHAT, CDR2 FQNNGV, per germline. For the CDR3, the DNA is TGTGCCACCAACGCGAGAGCGGGAGGTCTCTACGAGCAGTACTTC. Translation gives CATNARAGGLYEQYF.

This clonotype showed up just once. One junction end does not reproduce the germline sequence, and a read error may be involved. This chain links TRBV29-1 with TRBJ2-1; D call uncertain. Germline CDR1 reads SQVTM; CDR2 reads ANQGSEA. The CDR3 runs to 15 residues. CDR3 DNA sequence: TGCAGCTTTGAAGAGCACAGCCGCCACCAAGAGACTCAGTTCTTC. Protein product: CSFEEHSRHQETQFF.

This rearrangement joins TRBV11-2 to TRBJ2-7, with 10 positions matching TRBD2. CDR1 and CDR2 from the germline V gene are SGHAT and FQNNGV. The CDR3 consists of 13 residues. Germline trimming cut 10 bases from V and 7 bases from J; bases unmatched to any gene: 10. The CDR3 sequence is CAIGSGRRGEQYF. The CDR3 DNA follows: TGTGCCATCGGTAGCGGGAGGCGGGGGGAGCAGTACTTC.

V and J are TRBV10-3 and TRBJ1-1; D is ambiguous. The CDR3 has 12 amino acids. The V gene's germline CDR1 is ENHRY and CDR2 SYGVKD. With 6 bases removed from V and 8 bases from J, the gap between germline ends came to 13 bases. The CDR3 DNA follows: TGTGCCATCAGAGGAGTACGTTCCGAAGCTTTCTTT. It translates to CAIRGVRSEAFF.

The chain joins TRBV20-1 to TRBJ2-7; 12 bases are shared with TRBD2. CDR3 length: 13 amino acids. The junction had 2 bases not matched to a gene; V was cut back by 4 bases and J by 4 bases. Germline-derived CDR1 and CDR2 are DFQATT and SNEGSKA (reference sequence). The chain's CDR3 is CSATSGRGYEQYF. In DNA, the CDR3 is TGCAGTGCTACTAGCGGGAGGGGATACGAGCAGTACTTC.

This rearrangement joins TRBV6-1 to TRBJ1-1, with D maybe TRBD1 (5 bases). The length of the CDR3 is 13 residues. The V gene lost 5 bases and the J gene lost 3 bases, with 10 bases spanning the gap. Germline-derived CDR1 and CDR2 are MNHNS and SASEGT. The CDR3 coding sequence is TGTGCCAGCAGTTATGGGGGGTACACTGAAGCTTTCTTT. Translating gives CASSYGGYTEAFF.

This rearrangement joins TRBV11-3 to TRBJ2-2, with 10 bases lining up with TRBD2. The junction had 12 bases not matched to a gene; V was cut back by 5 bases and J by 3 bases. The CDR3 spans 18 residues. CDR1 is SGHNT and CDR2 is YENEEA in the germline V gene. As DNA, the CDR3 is TGTGCCAGCAGCCGAACTAGCGGGACAGCCAGACACACCGGGGAGCTGTTTTTT. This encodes CASSRTSGTARHTGELFF.

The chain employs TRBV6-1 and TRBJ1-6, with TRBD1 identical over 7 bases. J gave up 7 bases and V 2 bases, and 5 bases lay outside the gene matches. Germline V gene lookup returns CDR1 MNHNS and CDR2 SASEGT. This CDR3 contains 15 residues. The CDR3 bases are TGTGCCAGCAGTGAAAGGCGCAGGGGGAATTCACCCCTCCACTTT. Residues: CASSERRRGNSPLHF.